The next 22 T cell receptor beta chains were all read from a single sample in a study of shared clonotypes between healthy human individuals. Terminally differentiated effector memory CD45RA+ cells were left out of the naive CD8 fraction, which was CD45RO-negative and positively selected for CCR7. TCRdb keeps only in-frame clones here, not all; method: immunoSEQ multiplex PCR. The sample includes over 2 million clones, about 95% of them seen just once. The sample comprised naive CD8+ T cells sorted from blood. The source of these receptors is a man younger than 35 in good health.

V usage is TRBV15 and J usage is TRBJ1-5; unclear D gene. The ends were cut back, 0 bases at V and 6 bases at J, with 12 bases in the middle. This CDR3 is 15 amino acids long. Germline-derived CDR1 and CDR2 are LNHNV and YYDKDF (reference sequence). This chain's CDR3 is CATSRDLGLVQPQHF. In nucleotides, the CDR3 is TGTGCCACCAGCAGAGATCTGGGTTTGGTTCAGCCCCAGCATTTT.

The J gene is TRBJ2-5, the V gene TRBV7-2; TRBD1 agrees at 7 bases. The CDR3 has 15 residues. From germline, CDR1 is SGHTA and CDR2 FQGNSA. The junction had 8 bases not matched to a gene; V was cut back by 5 bases and J by 2 bases. The CDR3 protein is CASSMWGQPQETQYF. The CDR3 region has the DNA TGTGCCAGCAGCATGTGGGGACAGCCTCAAGAGACCCAGTACTTC.

Regarding this clone: Other DNA sequences in this sample translate to the same CDR3. CDR3 DNA: TGTGCCAGCAGCTTGGGGGGCAGTATGGAGACCCAGTACTTC. The encoded protein is CASSLGGSMETQYF. The rearrangement uses TRBV5-6 and TRBJ2-5, with D possibly TRBD1 on 5 matching bases. CDR1 and CDR2 from the germline V gene are SGHDT and YYEEEE. CDR3 length: 14 residues. V was clipped by 0 bases and J by 5 bases, with 11 bases between them.

The chain is built from TRBV4-1 and TRBJ2-5; D is uncertain. V was clipped by 0 bases and J by 4 bases, with 12 bases between them. The CDR3 covers 15 residues. Germline V gives CDR1 MGHRA, CDR2 YSYEKL. The CDR3 protein is CASSQDTAARETQYF. For the CDR3, the DNA is TGCGCCAGCAGCCAAGATACGGCAGCGCGAGAGACCCAGTACTTC.

The chain is built from TRBV29-1 and TRBJ1-2; the match to TRBD1 covers 8 bases. V lost 4 bases to trimming and J lost 8 bases; unmatched junction nucleotides: 9. Germline-derived CDR1 and CDR2 are SQVTM and ANQGSEA. This CDR3 has 13 residues. CDR3 region: CSVAAGGKEGYTF. CDR3 in DNA: TGCAGCGTTGCGGCAGGGGGCAAAGAGGGCTACACCTTC.

The table lists this clone with a count of one. The rearrangement uses TRBV6-5 and TRBJ2-7, with 7 nucleotides matching TRBD2. V lost 0 bases and J lost 6; bases outside the gene matches: 5. This CDR3 has 14 amino acids. Germline CDR1 MNHEY, CDR2 SVGAGI. The DNA of the CDR3 is TGTGCCAGCAGTTACTCTTCGTGGGGGGGCGAGCAGTACTTC. Protein product: CASSYSSWGGEQYF.

The chain has TRBV2 and TRBJ1-2; 7 bases are a match to TRBD1. The V gene end was trimmed by 8 bases and the J gene end by 8 bases; junction bases not matched to a gene: 11. In germline, CDR1 is SNHLY, CDR2 FYNNEI. The CDR3 extends over 13 amino acids. CDR3 nucleotide sequence: TGTGCCAGCTTTACAGGGGAAGGAAGAGGCTACACCTTC. Translation gives CASFTGEGRGYTF.

V usage is TRBV7-2 and J usage is TRBJ1-1; D not certain. Trimming cost V 4 bases and J 4 bases, with 13 bases left between them. This CDR3 comprises 14 residues. The germline V gene encodes CDR1 SGHTA and CDR2 FQGNSA. The CDR3 loop reads CASSYRVLGTEAFF. CDR3 bases: TGTGCCAGCAGCTACAGAGTCCTTGGCACTGAAGCTTTCTTT.

As to this clone: The sample holds other DNA sequences that translate to the same CDR3. This chain uses TRBV6-1 with TRBJ2-7; D gene ambiguous. Trimming removed 3 bases from V and 1 base from J, with 7 bases in between. CDR1 is MNHNS and CDR2 is SASEGT in the germline V gene. The CDR3 covers 13 residues. CDR3 sequence: CASSDLGSYEQYF. The CDR3 DNA sequence: TGTGCCAGCAGTGATTTAGGATCCTACGAGCAGTACTTC.

The gene calls are TRBV7-3 and TRBJ2-3; a possible D gene is TRBD1 (5 bases). Germline V gives CDR1 SGHTA, CDR2 FQGTGA. Trimming cost V 5 bases and J 6 bases, with 15 bases left between them. CDR3 length: 14 residues. This CDR3 is CASSQGQVLDTQYF. The DNA of the CDR3 is TGTGCCAGCAGCCAGGGTCAGGTCTTGGATACGCAGTATTTT.

The chain joins TRBV7-9 to TRBJ2-7, with 8 bases that match TRBD1. The CDR3 runs to 15 residues. Trimming took 1 base from V and 2 from J; bases not matched to a gene: 4. The germline V gene has CDR1 SEHNR and CDR2 FQNEAQ (reference sequence). CDR3 loop: CASSLGTGSTYEQYF. For the CDR3, the DNA is TGTGCCAGCAGCTTAGGGACAGGGTCGACCTACGAGCAGTACTTC.

The CDR3 loop is CASRLQGASQPQHF. The CDR3 DNA follows: TGTGCCAGCAGGTTACAGGGGGCCAGTCAGCCCCAGCATTTT. This chain uses TRBV28 with TRBJ1-5, with 9 bases aligning to TRBD1. This CDR3 has 14 amino acids. The V gene's germline CDR1 is MDHEN and CDR2 SYDVKM. After removal of 6 bases from V and 6 bases from J, the junction contained 6 bases not matched to a gene.

CDR3 region: CSVDPRQGRETQYF. In DNA, the CDR3 is TGCAGCGTTGACCCGAGACAGGGACGAGAGACCCAGTACTTC. J is TRBJ2-5 and V is TRBV29-1; 7 bases are a match to TRBD1. The CDR3 extends over 14 amino acids. Germline lookup yields CDR1 SQVTM and CDR2 ANQGSEA. Trimming cost V 3 bases and J 4 bases; bases outside gene matches: 8.

This chain links TRBV5-1 with TRBJ2-7, with 8 bases aligning to TRBD1. Germline-derived CDR1 and CDR2 are SGHRS and YFSETQ. J lost 6 bases, V lost 4 bases, and 12 bases had no gene match. The length of the CDR3 is 15 residues. CDR3 loop: CASSKINPGGAEQYF. The CDR3 bases are TGCGCCAGCAGCAAAATTAACCCAGGGGGCGCCGAGCAGTACTTC.

The chain links TRBV28 to TRBJ2-7; the D is unclear. The CDR3 has 14 amino acids. The ends were cut back, 1 base at V and 0 bases at J, with 7 bases in the middle. Looked up from germline, CDR1 is MDHEN and CDR2 is SYDVKM. The CDR3 here is CASSLFHGSYEQYF. As DNA, the CDR3 is TGTGCCAGCAGTTTATTCCACGGCTCCTACGAGCAGTACTTC.

The chain uses TRBV4-1 and TRBJ2-3; D unclear. CDR3 length: 14 residues. The germline V gene has CDR1 MGHRA and CDR2 YSYEKL. V gave up 0 bases and J gave up 6 bases, with 10 bases separating them. CDR3 in DNA: TGCGCCAGCAGCCAAGACTTGGAGTTGGATACGCAGTATTTT. It specifies CASSQDLELDTQYF.

Points on this clone: The sample carries other DNA sequences with the same CDR3. V is TRBV5-1 and J is TRBJ2-7, with unresolved D. V gave up 0 bases and J gave up 4 bases, with 8 bases separating them. CDR3 size: 13 residues. CDR1 and CDR2 (germline): SGHRS, YFSETQ. Here the CDR3 reads CASSLGGGYEQYF. CDR3 bases: TGCGCCAGCAGCTTGGGCGGTGGGTACGAGCAGTACTTC. The variable domain in full, completed from reference TRBV5-1 and TRBJ2-7, reads KAGVTQTPRYLIKTRGQQVTLSCSPISGHRSVSWYQQTPGQGLQFLFEYFSETQRNKGNFPGRFSGRQFSNSRSEMNVSTLELGDSALYLCASSLGGGYEQYFGPGTRLTVT.

CDR3 DNA: TGTGCCAGCAGCCAAGTTCTCGGGGGGTACAATGAGCAGTTCTTC. Translated: CASSQVLGGYNEQFF. The V call is TRBV4-2, the J call TRBJ2-1, with 7 bases identical to TRBD2. The V and J ends lost 1 base and 4 bases, in that order; junction bases with no gene match: 4. The CDR3 sequence is 15 residues long. CDR1 LGHNA and CDR2 YNFKEQ come from the germline V gene.

The chain links TRBV15 to TRBJ1-6; D not certain. Germline loops: CDR1 LNHNV, CDR2 YYDKDF (reference sequence). This CDR3 is 14 amino acids long. With 5 bases removed from V and 0 bases from J, the gap between germline ends came to 5 bases. The CDR3 DNA is TGTGCCACCAGCGACATCTCCTATAATTCACCCCTCCACTTT. Protein sequence: CATSDISYNSPLHF.

V usage is TRBV7-9 and J usage is TRBJ2-1, with 9 bases that match TRBD2. The germline V gene has CDR1 SEHNR and CDR2 FQNEAQ (reference sequence). V was clipped by 5 bases and J by 7 bases; unmatched bases: 9. The CDR3 runs to 15 residues. CDR3 coding DNA: TGTGCCAGCAGCATCCTTAGCGGGAGTAAGAATGAGCAGTTCTTC. This codes for CASSILSGSKNEQFF.

The rearrangement links TRBV6-6 to TRBJ2-7; D call uncertain. There are 14 residues in the CDR3. V was shortened by 7 bases and J by 2 bases, with 15 bases between the two germline ends. From germline, CDR1 is MNHNY and CDR2 SVGAGI (reference sequence). CDR3 residues: CASNPLGPPYEQYF. In nucleotides, the CDR3 is TGTGCCAGCAACCCTTTAGGGCCTCCCTACGAGCAGTACTTC.

The chain combines TRBV4-1 with TRBJ2-7, with D unclear. With 5 bases removed from V and 3 bases from J, the gap between germline ends came to 17 bases. Germline values: CDR1 MGHRA, CDR2 YSYEKL. This CDR3 contains 15 residues. CDR3 loop: CASSEKSSGIYEQYF. In nucleotides, the CDR3 is TGCGCCAGCAGCGAAAAGAGCAGTGGAATCTACGAGCAGTACTTC.